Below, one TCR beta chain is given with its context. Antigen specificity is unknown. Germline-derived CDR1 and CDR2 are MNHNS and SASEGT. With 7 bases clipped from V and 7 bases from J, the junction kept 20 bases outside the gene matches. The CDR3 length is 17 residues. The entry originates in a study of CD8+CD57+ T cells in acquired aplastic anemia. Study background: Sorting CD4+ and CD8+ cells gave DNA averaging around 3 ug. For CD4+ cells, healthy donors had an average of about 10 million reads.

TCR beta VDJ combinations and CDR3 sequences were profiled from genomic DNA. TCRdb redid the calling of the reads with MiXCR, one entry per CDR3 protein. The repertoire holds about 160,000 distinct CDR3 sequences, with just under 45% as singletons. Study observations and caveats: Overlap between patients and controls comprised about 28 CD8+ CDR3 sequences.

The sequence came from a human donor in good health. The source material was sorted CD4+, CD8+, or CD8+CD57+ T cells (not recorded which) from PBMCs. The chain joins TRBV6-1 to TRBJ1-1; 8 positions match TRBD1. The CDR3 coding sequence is TGTGCCAGCAACTTCAGGACAGGGCCGAACTTAATGGGTGAAGCTTTCTTT. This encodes CASNFRTGPNLMGEAFF.